The TCR beta chain described here comes from a study of blood T cell repertoires in COVID-19. In the study overall: Some COVID-19 samples were acute and others convalescent; all came from the United States, Italy and Spain.

The repertoire was sequenced with immunoSEQ multiplex PCR; TCRdb's copy has only in-frame clones and lacks some. In the table there are about 180,000 clones, about 81% of which are singletons. Per the germline V gene, CDR1 is MNHEY and CDR2 is SVGAGI. The length of the CDR3 is 14 residues. The V end was cut by 7 bases, the J end by 3 bases, with 15 bases between. This TCR was sampled from a woman of 80 years or more with COVID-19, enrolled during active disease. Sample: peripheral blood. The gene calls are TRBV6-5 and TRBJ1-1; D remains ambiguous. In nucleotides, the CDR3 is TGTGCCAGCAAATTATCTACGGGGTACACTGAAGCTTTCTTT. This translates into CASKLSTGYTEAFF.